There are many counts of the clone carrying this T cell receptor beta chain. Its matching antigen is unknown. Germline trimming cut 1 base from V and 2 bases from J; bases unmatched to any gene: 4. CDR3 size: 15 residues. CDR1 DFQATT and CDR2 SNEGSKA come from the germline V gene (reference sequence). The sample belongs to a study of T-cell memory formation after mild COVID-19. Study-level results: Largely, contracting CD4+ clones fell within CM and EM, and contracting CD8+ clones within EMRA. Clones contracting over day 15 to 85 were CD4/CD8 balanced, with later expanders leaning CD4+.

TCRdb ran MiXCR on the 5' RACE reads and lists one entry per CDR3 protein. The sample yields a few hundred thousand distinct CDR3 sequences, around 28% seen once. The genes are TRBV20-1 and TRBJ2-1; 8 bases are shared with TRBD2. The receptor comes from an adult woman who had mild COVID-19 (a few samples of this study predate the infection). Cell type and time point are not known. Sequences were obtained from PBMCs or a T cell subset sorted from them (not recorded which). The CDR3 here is CSARVAGSTYNEQFF. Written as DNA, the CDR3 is TGCAGTGCTAGAGTAGCGGGATCCACCTACAATGAGCAGTTCTTC.